This T cell receptor beta chain was identified during a study of Graves' ophthalmopathy and Graves' hyperthyroidism. CDR3 size: 13 residues. Germline V gives CDR1 GTSNPN, CDR2 SVGIG (reference sequence). V was shortened by 5 bases and J by 5 bases, with 15 bases between the two germline ends. Study results and caveats: Most expanded thyroid clonotypes above 0.001 frequency also appeared in blood. With roughly 69% sensitivity and 72% to 85% specificity, the model predicted ophthalmopathy progression.

Exclusion applied to patients with other autoimmune diseases, uncontrolled infections, pregnancy or lactation. A diagnosis was made from clinical symptoms together with serum thyroxine, TRAb, thyroid ultrasound and orbital computed tomography. RNA transcripts provided the template for amplifying TCR beta CDR3 regions. HTBI primers primed a first-round RT-PCR, and a second-round multiplex PCR followed. TCRdb reprocessed the multiplex PCR reads with MiXCR, giving one entry per CDR3 protein. The sample contains 450,000 or so distinct CDR3 sequences, 13% to 15% of which appear only once. In the case of this clonotype: The antigen is undetermined.

Material for sequencing was blood. This clonotype originated in a woman aged 30 to 39 with Graves' ophthalmopathy. The V call is TRBV30, the J call TRBJ2-5; D could derive from TRBD1 or TRBD2 (5 bases each). CDR3 sequence reads: CAWEGRGRETQYF. CDR3 sequence (DNA): TGTGCCTGGGAGGGCCGGGGCCGGGAGACCCAGTACTTC.